This TCR beta chain originates from a study of read filtering for tumor transcriptome and immune sequencing (dated by TCRdb to 2020 to 2021). Looking at the study overall: The cohort had around 18 male and roughly 14 female patients with a mean age of around 70 years, ranging from about 45 to 90. By revised international staging, 8 or 9 patients were R-ISS I, some 17 were R-ISS II and roughly 7 were R-ISS III. TCR-region mapped reads per sample ranged from about 4 to 11 million with IR-seq versus only 85 to 1273 with RNA-seq. Whole-transcriptome libraries were prepared with the TruSeq RNA Access Library Prep Kit after DNase treatment. One of the main goals was to work out a read-filtering strategy for immune repertoire data, in particular whether clonotypes backed by only a single read should be removed. Using the same bone marrow samples, the study ran both targeted immune repertoire sequencing and bulk whole-transcriptome sequencing and then compared the TCR repertoires from each method.

Taken from cysteine to phenylalanine, the CDR3 has 13 residues. Kept here is only the CDR3 DNA, which spans 39 bases and is read in frame from base 1. V is clipped by 4 bases and J by 5 bases, and the sequence between their germline boundaries is 9 bases long. Taken from the germline V gene, the CDR1 and CDR2 loops are SGHTA and FQGNSA. Bone marrow was sampled from every patient at the time of active disease. Ficoll-Hypaque density gradient centrifugation was used to isolate bone marrow mononuclear cells. Myeloma plasma cells were removed and CD138-negative cells were obtained by negative selection following labeling with CD138 magnetic microbeads on a MACS separator. Flow cytometry with CD138 antibodies on an Attune NxT was used to check how pure the isolated cells were. TRIzol reagent was used to extract total RNA, and a NanoDrop spectrophotometer was used to quantify the extracted RNA. Paired RNA-seq and IR-seq were performed on the CD138-negative bone marrow sample of each patient.

TCR libraries were constructed from approximately 360 ng RNA using the Immunoverse kit, and molecular barcoded adaptors covering alpha/delta and beta/gamma chains were employed. TCR library preparation used the same RNA that went into transcriptome sequencing. Sequencing of TCR libraries was carried out on an Illumina HiSeq 4000 with 2 x 150 cycles. The authors' analysis ran thus. With MiXCR, TCR reads were aligned to human V, D, J and C references and assembled into CDR3 clonotypes, with quality filtering and error correction included. The tcR package in R was used to analyze clonotype counts and gene usage diversity. For inspection of raw mapping reads, RNA-seq reads were mapped by STAR aligner version 2.5.3a onto GRCh37 of the human genome. To test the effect of sequencing depth on detected clonotypes, IR-seq fastq files were randomly downsampled using Seqtk 1.3. In TCRdb, the public reads were trimmed at Q25 with fastp and aligned with MiXCR, with productive beta chains retained. Identical CDR3 proteins give one entry, which carries the most common genes and DNA. The authors' filters were not applied to this entry. The sample yields 45,000 to 50,000 distinct CDR3 sequences; about an eighth were counted once. Just over 14% of the sample comes from the top ten.

The paper as a whole reports these results and caveats: Compared with RNA-seq, IR-seq captured clonotypes at much greater depth and more reliably, and a smaller IR-seq throughput was enough to identify most of the shared clonotypes. In IR-seq, approximately 82% of clonotypes but 3% to 4.5% of total reads were represented by single-read clonotypes, whereas in RNA-seq, 74.6% of clonotypes and around 47% of reads were represented by single-read clonotypes. Rather than purified T cells, the sorted CD138-negative fraction was a mixed bone marrow immune population. When single-read clonotypes were removed, the proportions of shared clonotypes in IR-seq and RNA-seq correlated more strongly.

The sample holds many counts of this clonotype. What this receptor recognizes is not known. No base-level quality is on record; no much larger clone is a single base apart. This chain joins TRBV7-2 to TRBJ1-5, with the D gene uncertain. This clonotype originated in a donor at least 40 years old with multiple myeloma. What was sequenced was a population of CD138-negative cells sorted from bone marrow. According to the study, the label for this sample's cell subset or site signals: bone marrow mononuclear cells depleted of CD138+ plasma/myeloma cells by negative magnetic selection. The CDR3 has the sequence CASSYFRDQPQHF. The DNA reads as follows: TGTGCCAGCAGCTACTTTAGGGATCAGCCCCAGCATTTT.